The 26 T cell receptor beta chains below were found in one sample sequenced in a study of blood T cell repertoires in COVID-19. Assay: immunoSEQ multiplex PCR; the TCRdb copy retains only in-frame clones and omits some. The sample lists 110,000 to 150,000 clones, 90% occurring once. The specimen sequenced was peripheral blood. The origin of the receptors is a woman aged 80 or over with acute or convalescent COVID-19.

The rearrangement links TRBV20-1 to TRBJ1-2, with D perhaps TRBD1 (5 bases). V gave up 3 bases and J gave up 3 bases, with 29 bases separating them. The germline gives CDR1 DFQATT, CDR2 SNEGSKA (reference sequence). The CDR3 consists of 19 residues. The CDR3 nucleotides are TGCAGTGCTAGTACCCTACACGCGGGGTTCCAGGGAGAAGACTATGGCTACACCTTC. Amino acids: CSASTLHAGFQGEDYGYTF.

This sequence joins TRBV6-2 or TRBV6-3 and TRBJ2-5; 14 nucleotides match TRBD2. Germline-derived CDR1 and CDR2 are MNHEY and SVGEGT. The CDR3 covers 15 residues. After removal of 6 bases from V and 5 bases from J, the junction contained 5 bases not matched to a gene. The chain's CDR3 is CASSTRLAGGETQYF. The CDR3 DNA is TGTGCCAGCAGCACCCGACTAGCGGGGGGGGAGACCCAGTACTTC.

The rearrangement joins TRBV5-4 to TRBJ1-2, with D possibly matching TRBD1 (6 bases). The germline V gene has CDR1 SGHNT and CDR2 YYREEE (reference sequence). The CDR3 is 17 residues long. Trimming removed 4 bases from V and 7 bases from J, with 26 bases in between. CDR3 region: CASSNGGTQGLVGGYTF. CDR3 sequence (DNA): TGTGCCAGCAGCAATGGTGGCACTCAGGGGTTGGTTGGTGGCTACACCTTC.

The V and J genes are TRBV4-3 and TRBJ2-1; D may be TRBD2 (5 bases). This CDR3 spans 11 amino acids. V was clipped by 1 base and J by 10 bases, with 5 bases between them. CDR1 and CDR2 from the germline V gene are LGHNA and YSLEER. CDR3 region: CASSQAGEQFF. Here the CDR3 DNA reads TGCGCCAGCAGCCAAGCGGGGGAGCAGTTCTTC.

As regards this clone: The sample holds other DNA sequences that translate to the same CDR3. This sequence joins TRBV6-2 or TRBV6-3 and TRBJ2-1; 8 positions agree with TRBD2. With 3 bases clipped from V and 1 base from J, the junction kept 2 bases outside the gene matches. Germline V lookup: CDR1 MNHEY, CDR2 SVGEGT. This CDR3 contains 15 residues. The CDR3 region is CASSYGGGSYNEQFF. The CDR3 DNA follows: TGTGCCAGCAGTTATGGCGGGGGGTCCTACAATGAGCAGTTCTTC.

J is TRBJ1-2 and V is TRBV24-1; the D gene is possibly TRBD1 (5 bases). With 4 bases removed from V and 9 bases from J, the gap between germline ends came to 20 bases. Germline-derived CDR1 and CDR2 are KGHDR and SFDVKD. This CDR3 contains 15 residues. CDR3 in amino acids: CATSDPTQGDESYTF. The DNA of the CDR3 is TGTGCCACCAGTGACCCTACCCAAGGGGATGAGAGCTACACCTTC.

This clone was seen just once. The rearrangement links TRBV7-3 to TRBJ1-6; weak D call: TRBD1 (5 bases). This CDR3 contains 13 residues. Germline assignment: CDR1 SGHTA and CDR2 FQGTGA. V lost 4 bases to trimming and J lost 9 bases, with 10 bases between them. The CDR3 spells CASSSGGVSPLHF. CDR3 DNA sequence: TGTGCCAGCAGCTCGGGGGGTGTTTCACCCCTCCACTTT.

The CDR3 here is CASSLREQANTEAFF. CDR3 in DNA: TGTGCCAGCAGCTTGCGGGAGCAGGCGAACACTGAAGCTTTCTTT. The chain combines TRBV11-2 with TRBJ1-1; no definite D call. Trimming pared 3 bases from V and 1 base from J, leaving 12 bases between. This CDR3 has 15 amino acids. From germline, CDR1 is SGHAT and CDR2 FQNNGV.

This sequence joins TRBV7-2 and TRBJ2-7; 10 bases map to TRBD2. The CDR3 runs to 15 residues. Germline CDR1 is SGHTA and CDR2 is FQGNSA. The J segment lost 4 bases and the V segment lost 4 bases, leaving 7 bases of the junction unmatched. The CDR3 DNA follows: TGTGCCAGCAGCTCAGAGCGGGGGGGCATTTACGAGCAGTACTTC. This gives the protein CASSSERGGIYEQYF. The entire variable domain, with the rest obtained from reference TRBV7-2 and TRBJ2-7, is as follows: GAGVSQSPSNKVTEKGKDVELRCDPISGHTALYWYRQSLGQGLEFLIYFQGNSAPDKSGLPSDRFSAERTGGSVSTLTIQRTQQEDSAVYLCASSSERGGIYEQYFGPGTRLTVT.

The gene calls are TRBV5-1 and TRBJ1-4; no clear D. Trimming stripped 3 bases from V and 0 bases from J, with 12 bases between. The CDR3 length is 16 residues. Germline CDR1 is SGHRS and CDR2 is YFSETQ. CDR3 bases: TGCGCCAGCAGCTCAGGCGCGAGTGCAACTAATGAAAAACTGTTTTTT. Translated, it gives CASSSGASATNEKLFF.

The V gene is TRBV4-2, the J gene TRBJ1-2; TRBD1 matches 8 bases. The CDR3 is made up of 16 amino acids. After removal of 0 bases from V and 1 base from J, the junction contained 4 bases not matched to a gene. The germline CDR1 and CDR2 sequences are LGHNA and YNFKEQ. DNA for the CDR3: TGTGCCAGCAGCCAAGATAATGGACAGGGTAACTATGGCTACACCTTC. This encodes CASSQDNGQGNYGYTF.

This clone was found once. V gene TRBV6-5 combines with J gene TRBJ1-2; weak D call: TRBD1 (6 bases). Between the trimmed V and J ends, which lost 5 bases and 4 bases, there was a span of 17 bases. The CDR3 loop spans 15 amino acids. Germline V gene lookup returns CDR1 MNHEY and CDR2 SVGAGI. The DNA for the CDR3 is TGTGCCAGCAGTCCCGGGGGGCTGGAAGGCTATGGCTACACCTTC. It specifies CASSPGGLEGYGYTF.

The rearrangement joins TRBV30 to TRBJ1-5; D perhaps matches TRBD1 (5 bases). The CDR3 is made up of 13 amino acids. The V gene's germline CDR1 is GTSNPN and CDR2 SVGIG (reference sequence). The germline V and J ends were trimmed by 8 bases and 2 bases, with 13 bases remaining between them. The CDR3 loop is CAVGQGGNQPQHF. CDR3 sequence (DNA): TGTGCCGTCGGTCAGGGTGGCAATCAGCCCCAGCATTTT.

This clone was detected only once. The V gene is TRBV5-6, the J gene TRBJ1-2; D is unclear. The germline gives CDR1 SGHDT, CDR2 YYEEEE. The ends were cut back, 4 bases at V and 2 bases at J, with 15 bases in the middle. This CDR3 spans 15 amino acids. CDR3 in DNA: TGTGCCAGCAGCCTGTCGGGAGGGCCCAACTATGGCTACACCTTC. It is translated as CASSLSGGPNYGYTF.

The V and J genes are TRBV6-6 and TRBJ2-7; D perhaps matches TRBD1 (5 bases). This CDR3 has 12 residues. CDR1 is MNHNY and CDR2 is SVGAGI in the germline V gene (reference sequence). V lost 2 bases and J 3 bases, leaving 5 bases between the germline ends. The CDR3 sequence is CASSYQGYEQYF. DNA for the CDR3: TGTGCCAGCAGTTACCAGGGCTACGAGCAGTACTTC.

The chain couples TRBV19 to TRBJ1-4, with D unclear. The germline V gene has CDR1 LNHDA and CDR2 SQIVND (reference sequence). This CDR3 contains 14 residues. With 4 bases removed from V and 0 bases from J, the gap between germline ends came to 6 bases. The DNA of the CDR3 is TGTGCCAGTAGTACCCGTTCAACTAATGAAAAACTGTTTTTT. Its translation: CASSTRSTNEKLFF.

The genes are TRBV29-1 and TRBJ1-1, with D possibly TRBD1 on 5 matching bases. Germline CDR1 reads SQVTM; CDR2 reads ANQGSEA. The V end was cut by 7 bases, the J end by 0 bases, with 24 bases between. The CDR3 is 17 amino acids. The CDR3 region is CSAGGEGGRSLNTEAFF. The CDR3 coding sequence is TGCAGCGCTGGAGGGGAAGGTGGCAGGTCTTTGAACACTGAAGCTTTCTTT.

CDR3 in amino acids: CASSQEGGRNTGELFF. The CDR3, as DNA: TGTGCCAGCAGCCAAGAGGGGGGGAGGAACACCGGGGAGCTGTTTTTT. J is TRBJ2-2 and V is TRBV4-2, with 7 positions matching TRBD2. The V gene's germline CDR1 is LGHNA and CDR2 YNFKEQ. With V trimmed by 0 bases and J by 1 base, 2 bases remained unmatched. The CDR3 spans 16 residues.

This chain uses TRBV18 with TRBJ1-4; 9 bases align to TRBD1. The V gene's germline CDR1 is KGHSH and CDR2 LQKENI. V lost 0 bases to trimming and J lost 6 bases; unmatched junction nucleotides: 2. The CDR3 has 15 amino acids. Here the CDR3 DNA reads TGTGCCAGCTCACCACCGAGACAGGGGGATGAAAAACTGTTTTTT. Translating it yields CASSPPRQGDEKLFF.

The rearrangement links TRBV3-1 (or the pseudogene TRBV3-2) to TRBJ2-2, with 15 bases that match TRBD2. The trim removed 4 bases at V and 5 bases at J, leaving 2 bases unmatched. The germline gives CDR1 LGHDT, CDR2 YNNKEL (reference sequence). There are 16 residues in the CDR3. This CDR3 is CASSRGTSGGTGELFF. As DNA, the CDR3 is TGTGCCAGCAGCCGTGGGACTAGCGGGGGGACCGGGGAGCTGTTTTTT.

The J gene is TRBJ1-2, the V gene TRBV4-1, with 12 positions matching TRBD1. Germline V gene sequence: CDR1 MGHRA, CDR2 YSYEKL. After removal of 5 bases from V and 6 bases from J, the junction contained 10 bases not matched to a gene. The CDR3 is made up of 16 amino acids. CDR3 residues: CASSSGQGAIFHGYTF. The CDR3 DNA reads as TGCGCCAGCAGCTCGGGACAGGGGGCGATCTTCCATGGCTACACCTTC.

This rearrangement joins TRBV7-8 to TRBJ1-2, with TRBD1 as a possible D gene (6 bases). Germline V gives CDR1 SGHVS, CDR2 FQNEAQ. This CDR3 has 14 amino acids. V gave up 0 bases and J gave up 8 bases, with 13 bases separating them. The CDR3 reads CASSLALGGTGYTF. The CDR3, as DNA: TGTGCCAGCAGCTTAGCGTTAGGGGGTACGGGCTACACCTTC.

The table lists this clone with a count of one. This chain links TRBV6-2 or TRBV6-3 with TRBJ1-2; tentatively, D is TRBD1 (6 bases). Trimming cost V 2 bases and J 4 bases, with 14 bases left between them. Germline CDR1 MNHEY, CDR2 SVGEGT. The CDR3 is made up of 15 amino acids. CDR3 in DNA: TGTGCCAGCAGTTACACGTGGGACACCAGCTATGGCTACACCTTC. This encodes CASSYTWDTSYGYTF.

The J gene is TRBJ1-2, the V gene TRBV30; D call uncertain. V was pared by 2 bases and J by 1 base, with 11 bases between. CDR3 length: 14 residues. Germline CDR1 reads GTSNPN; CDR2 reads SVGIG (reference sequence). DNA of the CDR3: TGTGCCTGGAGTCGAATGAGCCTTAACTATGGCTACACCTTC. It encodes CAWSRMSLNYGYTF.

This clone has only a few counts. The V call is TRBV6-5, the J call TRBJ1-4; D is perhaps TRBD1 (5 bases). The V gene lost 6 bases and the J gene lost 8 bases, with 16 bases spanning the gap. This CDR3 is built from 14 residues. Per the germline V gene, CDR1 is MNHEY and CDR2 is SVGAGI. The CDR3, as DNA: TGTGCCAGCAGAACGTCCCGGGAGGGGGAAAAACTGTTTTTT. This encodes CASRTSREGEKLFF.

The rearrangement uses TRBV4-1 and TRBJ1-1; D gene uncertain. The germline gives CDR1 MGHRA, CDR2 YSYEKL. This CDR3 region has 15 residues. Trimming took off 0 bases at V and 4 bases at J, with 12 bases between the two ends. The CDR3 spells CASSQESAGFTEAFF. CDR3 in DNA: TGCGCCAGCAGCCAAGAATCCGCAGGTTTCACTGAAGCTTTCTTT.